This TCR beta chain was found in a study of siplizumab effects on memory and regulatory T cells (dated by TCRdb to the late 2010s). About the full investigation: The study examined how the anti-CD2 antibody siplizumab affects alloreactive T-cell subsets in allogeneic mixed lymphocyte reactions built from human PBMCs.

To note about this clone: The clone's antigen remains unknown. Per-base qualities were not stored, and no clone one base away is much larger. The same CDR3 is also encoded by other DNA sequences in this sample.

Points the paper makes about the study in general: Sequences below about 10^-5 frequency were poorly captured, so only a minor fraction of alloreactive clones could be mapped to unstimulated subsets. Of the alloreactive CD4+ clones that could be mapped, the Treg-derived share averaged approximately 69% with siplizumab compared with approximately 25% in control reactions. Whether proliferating Tregs from siplizumab cultures were suppressive was not functionally confirmed. Roughly 75-97% of proliferating CD4+ or CD8+ clones could not be assigned a naive or memory phenotype. Siplizumab significantly lowered the cumulative frequency of alloreactive sequences that could be traced to unstimulated CD4+ memory T cells. Unstimulated naive T cells appeared more diverse than memory T cells, and naive cells seemed to contribute substantially to the alloresponse.

Sorted unstimulated T cells, along with proliferating T cells recovered from mixed lymphocyte reactions, underwent TCRbeta CDR3 sequencing. Fresh whole blood from under 13 HLA-typed healthy donors was used as the source from which PBMCs were isolated. Reading the germline V gene gives CDR1 KGHSH and CDR2 LQKENI. The CDR3 measures 11 amino acids from cysteine to phenylalanine. Just CDR3 DNA is preserved here, 33 bases in frame from base 1. Deletion took 2 bases off V and 4 bases off J, with a span of 2 bases between the germline ends. Library construction relied on the immunoSEQ multiplex PCR assay. The deep sequencing platform assayed some 98,000 TCR templates per sample. Genomic DNA extracted from sorted T cells was used for TCRbeta CDR3 sequencing. The paper's processing steps were these. The R programming language was used for clonal analysis of TCRbeta CDR3 data. Alloreactive CD4+ and CD8+ clones were identified by comparing unstimulated samples to CFSE-low samples taken after the reaction. Regulatory or non-regulatory origin of alloreactive CD4+ clones was assigned by matching sequences to the sorted unstimulated Treg and non-Treg repertoires. What TCRdb holds here is the immuneACCESS table cut down to in-frame rearrangements. Part of the clones is not present; checked against another copy, under half of the missing clones reflect an unresolved V gene, and the others are unexplained. The D gene and trimming were derived from the DNA, and the V and J assignments and clone size from that table. This sample has fewer than 130,000 clones in its table, and roughly 92% of those were observed once. Of the sample, approximately 1.3% is held by the ten largest clones.

The chain is made from TRBV18 and TRBJ2-5, with no confident D gene call. This receptor was obtained from a human donor in good health. The source material was CD4+ T cells sorted from blood. DNA sequence: TGTGCCAGCTCACCAGGAGAGACCCAGTACTTC. Protein translation: CASSPGETQYF. With the portions outside the CDR3 filled from the reference TRBV18 and TRBJ2-5 genes, the complete variable region becomes NAGVMQNPRHLVRRRGQEARLRCSPMKGHSHVYWYRQLPEEGLKFMVYLQKENIIDESGMPKERFSAEFPKEGPSILRIQQVVRGDSAAYFCASSPGETQYFGPGTRLLVL.